This entry lists 17 T cell receptor beta chains sequenced from one sample in a study of glioma-infiltrating T cells. Amplification of TCR alpha and beta CDR3 regions from RNA used iRepertoire nested multiplex PCR. Using its own MiXCR run on the multiplex PCR reads, TCRdb lists one record per CDR3 protein. Of some 40,000 distinct CDR3 sequences in the sample, around 22% are singletons; the top ten hold less than 7%. Sequenced: glioma tissue, nonneoplastic brain tissue, or PBMCs (not recorded which). The receptors were sampled from a human donor with low-grade glioma or glioblastoma, undergoing nonglioma brain surgery, or in good health (not recorded which).

Many counts were recorded for this clonotype. The chain recombines TRBV20-1 with TRBJ2-1; the D gene could be TRBD1 or TRBD2 (5 bases each). This CDR3 is built from 14 residues. V lost 3 bases to trimming and J lost 0 bases, with 9 bases between them. Germline assignment: CDR1 DFQATT and CDR2 SNEGSKA (reference sequence). The CDR3 nucleotides are TGCAGTGCTAGGGGGGTGGACTCCTACAATGAGCAGTTCTTC. Its translation: CSARGVDSYNEQFF.

This clonotype has ten or more counts. V usage is TRBV7-9 and J usage is TRBJ2-7; 8 bases are shared with TRBD2. CDR1 and CDR2 (germline): SEHNR, FQNEAQ (reference sequence). V lost 0 bases, J lost 5 bases, and 9 bases stayed unmatched. The CDR3 contains 16 residues. This CDR3 reads CASSLAGTRTYDEQYF. The CDR3 DNA reads as TGTGCCAGCAGCTTAGCGGGGACTAGGACATACGACGAGCAGTACTTC.

This clonotype was picked up a small number of times. This rearrangement joins TRBV7-9 to TRBJ2-4; the D gene could be TRBD1 or TRBD2 (5 bases each). The CDR3 totals 15 residues. V lost 0 bases, J lost 8 bases, and 14 bases lay in between. CDR1 and CDR2 (germline): SEHNR, FQNEAQ (reference sequence). The CDR3 region has the DNA TGTGCCAGCAGCTTAGCGGGGGTCCTCGGTTACATTCAGTACTTC. This codes for CASSLAGVLGYIQYF. The complete variable domain, with remaining parts taken from reference TRBV7-9 and TRBJ2-4, reads DTGVSQNPRHKITKRGQNVTFRCDPISEHNRLYWYRQTLGQGPEFLTYFQNEAQLEKSRLLSDRFSAERPKGSFSTLEIQRTEQGDSAMYLCASSLAGVLGYIQYFGAGTRLSVL.

As to this clonotype: It may be a read error: a sequence one base away is much more abundant. The rearrangement uses TRBV10-3 and TRBJ1-5; 8 bases match TRBD1. J gave up 3 bases and V 3 bases, and 4 bases lay outside the gene matches. Per germline, CDR1 ENHRY and CDR2 SYGVKD. The CDR3 runs to 15 residues. CDR3 coding DNA: TGTGCCATCAGTGATGGGACAGGTAACAATCAGCCCCAGCATTTT. The encoded protein is CAISDGTGNNQPQHF.

This clonotype was observed many times. Here the CDR3 DNA reads TGCAGTGCTAGTGCCGGGGGACATCAACAGCCCCAGCATTTT. It yields the protein CSASAGGHQQPQHF. The rearrangement joins TRBV20-1 to TRBJ1-5; TRBD1 might be the D (6 bases). This CDR3 region has 14 residues. V dropped 3 bases and J dropped 7 bases, with 16 bases sitting between them. CDR1 is DFQATT, CDR2 SNEGSKA, per germline (reference sequence).

This clonotype was counted many times. The rearrangement uses TRBV18 and TRBJ2-1; 7 bases are shared with TRBD2. The CDR3 contains 14 residues. Trimming at V came to 4 bases and at J to 2 bases, leaving 2 bases not matched to a gene. Germline V lookup: CDR1 KGHSH, CDR2 LQKENI. CDR3 in amino acids: CASSLSGAYNEQFF. For the CDR3, the DNA is TGTGCCAGCTCACTAAGCGGGGCCTACAATGAGCAGTTCTTC.

The J gene is TRBJ1-1, the V gene TRBV29-1, with D uncertain. Germline values: CDR1 SQVTM, CDR2 ANQGSEA. With 7 bases removed from V and 7 bases from J, the gap between germline ends came to 19 bases. The length of the CDR3 is 13 residues. The CDR3 is CSATQVGFREAFF. CDR3 nucleotide sequence: TGCAGCGCCACCCAGGTGGGATTCCGTGAAGCTTTCTTT.

This clonotype has a single count. A read error may be the cause here, since a much bigger clone is one base away. V usage is TRBV19 and J usage is TRBJ1-3; the match to TRBD1 covers 7 bases. Germline V gives CDR1 LNHDA, CDR2 SQIVND (reference sequence). V lost 7 bases, J lost 2 bases, and 8 bases stayed unmatched. CDR3 length equals 15 residues. The chain's CDR3 is CASIRTGGPGNTIYF. The CDR3, as DNA: TGTGCCAGTATAAGGACAGGTGGACCTGGAAACACCATATATTTT.

This clonotype was counted many times. J is TRBJ1-1 and V is TRBV4-1; a possible D gene is TRBD1 (5 bases). This CDR3 is built from 16 residues. Trimming cost V 3 bases and J 0 bases, with 14 bases left between them. Per germline, CDR1 MGHRA and CDR2 YSYEKL. In DNA, the CDR3 is TGCGCCAGCAGCCATACGGGACTACGCATGAACACTGAAGCTTTCTTT. Translating it yields CASSHTGLRMNTEAFF.

The rearrangement uses TRBV13 and TRBJ2-7, with 11 bases identical to TRBD2. Trimming cost V 3 bases and J 2 bases; bases outside gene matches: 9. The CDR3 sequence is 17 residues long. Germline V lookup: CDR1 PRHDT, CDR2 FYEKMQ (reference sequence). This CDR3 reads CASSFRTSGSLPYEQYF. The CDR3 nucleotides read TGTGCCAGCAGCTTTCGAACTAGCGGGAGTTTACCCTACGAGCAGTACTTC.

This clonotype appeared a few times. The chain carries TRBV29-1 and TRBJ1-2, with a weak D call TRBD1 (6 bases). CDR1 SQVTM and CDR2 ANQGSEA come from the germline V gene. This CDR3 has 13 amino acids. Trimming stripped 4 bases from V and 4 bases from J, with 13 bases between. The CDR3 is CSVGLTGTYGYTF. The CDR3 nucleotides are TGCAGCGTTGGGTTAACAGGGACCTATGGCTACACCTTC.

This clonotype has a count of ten or more. The chain recombines TRBV28 with TRBJ2-2; the match to TRBD1 covers 7 bases. With V trimmed by 10 bases and J by 1 base, 12 bases remained unmatched. Germline lookup yields CDR1 MDHEN and CDR2 SYDVKM. The CDR3 is 16 residues long. The CDR3 loop reads CATTPTGTVNTGELFF. CDR3 nucleotide sequence: TGTGCCACTACCCCGACCGGGACAGTGAACACCGGGGAGCTGTTTTTT.

On this clonotype: One base away lies a much larger clone, so this may be a sequencing read error. The chain links TRBV12-3 or TRBV12-4 to TRBJ2-2, with TRBD1 matching 8 bases. Losses at the gene ends were 6 bases for V and 6 bases for J; bases not matched to a gene: 6. This CDR3 contains 14 residues. The CDR3 DNA sequence: TGTGCCAGCAGCTGGAACAGGGGGGCCGGGGAGCTGTTTTTT. Its translation is CASSWNRGAGELFF.

This clonotype showed up just a few times. As DNA, the CDR3 is TGTGCCAGCAGCTCCAGGACCGAGTATGGCTACACCTTC. Amino acids: CASSSRTEYGYTF. This chain uses TRBV11-2 with TRBJ1-2; D gene ambiguous. This CDR3 region has 13 residues. The germline CDR1 and CDR2 sequences are SGHAT and FQNNGV. The V and J ends lost 4 bases and 5 bases respectively, with 11 bases between them.

The sample holds a few counts of this clonotype. The J gene is TRBJ2-1, the V gene TRBV12-3 or TRBV12-4, with D perhaps being TRBD1 or TRBD2 (6 bases each). The V gene lost 6 bases and the J gene lost 1 base, with 13 bases spanning the gap. This CDR3 is 15 amino acids long. The CDR3 here is CASSRRGGSYNEQFF. CDR3 DNA sequence: TGTGCCAGCAGCCGCAGGGGAGGATCCTACAATGAGCAGTTCTTC.

This chain links TRBV19 with TRBJ2-7; no clear D. The CDR3 is 15 amino acids. Germline V gene data show CDR1 as LNHDA and CDR2 as SQIVND (reference sequence). V was shortened by 6 bases and J by 3 bases, with 18 bases between the two germline ends. The chain's CDR3 is CASSPSGDTFYEQYF. Here the CDR3 DNA reads TGTGCCAGTAGCCCCTCCGGTGATACTTTCTACGAGCAGTACTTC.

CDR3 region: CASSFFGQGRIGSYEQYV. In DNA, the CDR3 is TGTGCCAGCAGCTTCTTCGGACAGGGACGGATAGGATCCTACGAGCAGTACGTC. The V call is TRBV7-3, the J call TRBJ2-7; 8 bases fit TRBD1. The junction had 14 bases not matched to a gene; V was cut back by 3 bases and J by 1 base. The germline gives CDR1 SGHTA, CDR2 FQGTGA. The CDR3 contains 18 residues.